This TCR beta chain originates from a study of cytomegalovirus exposure and HLA in healthy donors. Overall study findings and caveats: An apparent linkage of common viral pathogens to several of the most significant clusters emerged in a later analysis.

Healthy bone marrow donors made up the cohort. With regard to this clone: Its antigen is as yet unknown.

It was with 60 Vbeta and 13 Jbeta primers that the PCR ran. Authors' analysis steps: An analysis that came later counted 70 million to 100 million unique TCR beta chains, some 11 million shared. TCRdb's table, derived via immunoSEQ multiplex PCR, lists solely in-frame clones and lacks some. V, J and clone size were drawn from that table, and D and trimming were deduced from the DNA. The table has some 160,000 clones, around 72% seen once. This TCR was recovered from a woman aged 40 to 50 in good health and CMV-seropositive. Sequencing used PBMCs.

The CDR3 DNA reads TGTGCCAGCAGCTTAAATCGGAGGGGGAACACTGAAGCTTTCTTT. It is translated as CASSLNRRGNTEAFF. The V gene is TRBV7-2, the J gene TRBJ1-1; perhaps TRBD1 as D (5 bases). Trimming stripped 2 bases from V and 1 base from J, with 11 bases between. Germline lookup yields CDR1 SGHTA and CDR2 FQGNSA. The CDR3 runs to 15 residues.